These 14 T cell receptor beta chains originate from one sample sequenced in a study of blood T cell repertoires in COVID-19. Profiling relied on immunoSEQ multiplex PCR, and the TCRdb table lists in-frame clones only, not all of them. The sample carries around 270,000 clones, around four fifths recorded once. The sample consisted of peripheral blood. These receptors came from a man aged 55 to 69 with acute or convalescent COVID-19.

Only one count was recorded for this clone. The J gene is TRBJ2-5, the V gene TRBV5-1, with 16 bases fitting TRBD2. CDR3 length: 18 residues. After removal of 0 bases from V and 4 bases from J, the junction contained 6 bases not matched to a gene. Germline values: CDR1 SGHRS, CDR2 YFSETQ. CDR3 DNA sequence: TGCGCCAGCAGCTTGGCGGGGACTAGCGGGAGGGGGCGAGAGACCCAGTACTTC. Residues: CASSLAGTSGRGRETQYF.

This clone was picked up a small number of times. The chain has TRBV3-1 (or the pseudogene TRBV3-2) and TRBJ2-3; D call uncertain. Germline V gives CDR1 LGHDT, CDR2 YNNKEL (reference sequence). The CDR3 consists of 15 residues. The V end was cut by 0 bases, the J end by 2 bases, with 9 bases between. The CDR3 coding sequence is TGTGCCAGCAGCCAAGATTGGCTAGTCACAGATACGCAGTATTTT. Translation: CASSQDWLVTDTQYF.

The chain carries TRBV7-2 and TRBJ2-2, with 9 bases identical to TRBD1. Trimming at V came to 5 bases and at J to 4 bases, leaving 11 bases not matched to a gene. This CDR3 has 17 amino acids. Germline V gene lookup returns CDR1 SGHTA and CDR2 FQGNSA. The DNA of the CDR3 is TGTGCCAGCAGCCCCCGGGGACAGGGACTTTCCACCGGGGAGCTGTTTTTT. The encoded protein is CASSPRGQGLSTGELFF.

The sample holds one count of this clone. Other DNA sequences of this sample code for an identical CDR3. The V and J genes are TRBV28 and TRBJ1-2, with 8 bases fitting TRBD1. The CDR3 contains 13 residues. CDR1 is MDHEN, CDR2 SYDVKM, per germline. The V segment lost 6 bases and the J segment 7 bases; nucleotides outside the gene matches: 7. The CDR3 DNA is TGTGCCAGCAGCTCCGGACAGGGCTCTGGCTACACCTTC. Translating it yields CASSSGQGSGYTF.

The chain combines TRBV30 with TRBJ2-7; TRBD1 aligns across 9 bases. Germline CDR1 GTSNPN, CDR2 SVGIG (reference sequence). This CDR3 has 11 amino acids. The V gene end was trimmed by 5 bases and the J gene end by 12 bases; junction bases not matched to a gene: 8. The CDR3 region has the DNA TGTGCCTGGGGGACAGGGTTCCCTTTGTACTTC. Encoded protein: CAWGTGFPLYF.

The chain couples TRBV3-1 (or the pseudogene TRBV3-2) to TRBJ2-4; tentatively, D is TRBD2 (6 bases). V was cut by 4 bases and J by 2 bases, with 9 bases left in between. This CDR3 contains 14 residues. From germline, CDR1 is LGHDT and CDR2 YNNKEL (reference sequence). The CDR3 spells CASSPWDSKNIQYF. The CDR3 bases are TGTGCCAGCAGCCCGTGGGACTCCAAAAACATTCAGTACTTC.

A few counts support this clone. The junction differs from germline at one of its ends, possibly a read error. CDR3 loop: CASSEDPGTFQETQYF. The DNA for the CDR3 is TGTGCCAGCAGCGAAGACCCCGGGACATTCCAAGAGACCCAGTACTTC. This chain connects TRBV6-1 to TRBJ2-5, with D possibly TRBD1 on 6 matching bases. This CDR3 contains 16 residues. Per germline, CDR1 MNHNS and CDR2 SASEGT.

The chain has TRBV25-1 and TRBJ1-1, with 7 bases fitting TRBD1. This CDR3 has 14 amino acids. From germline, CDR1 is MGHDK and CDR2 SYGVNS. V dropped 8 bases and J dropped 8; count of bases not matched to a gene: 14. The CDR3, as DNA: TGTGCCAGCCTCCCGCAGGGGGACTTTCGGGAAGCTTTCTTT. The encoded protein is CASLPQGDFREAFF.

This chain uses TRBV7-3 with TRBJ2-1, with D possibly being TRBD1 (6 bases). Trimming took off 8 bases at V and 7 bases at J, with 15 bases between the two ends. CDR1 is SGHTA, CDR2 FQGTGA, per germline. The CDR3 has 13 residues. The DNA of the CDR3 is TGTGCCAGCGGCCAGGGGAGTGTAAATGAGCAGTTCTTC. Protein product: CASGQGSVNEQFF.

The chain combines TRBV6-1 with TRBJ1-5; D possibly corresponds to TRBD1 (6 bases). Germline-derived CDR1 and CDR2 are MNHNS and SASEGT. Trimming stripped 2 bases from V and 6 bases from J, with 11 bases between. The CDR3 totals 14 residues. DNA of the CDR3: TGTGCCAGCAGTGAAATAGGGGGGGGTCAGCCCCAGCATTTT. Translating gives CASSEIGGGQPQHF.

Notes on this clone: Other DNA sequences from this sample encode an identical CDR3 as well. The gene calls are TRBV9 and TRBJ1-2; 8 bases align to TRBD1. Germline lookup yields CDR1 SGDLS and CDR2 YYNGEE. The CDR3 runs 15 residues. The junction had 4 bases not matched to a gene; V was cut back by 3 bases and J by 0 bases. CDR3: CASSGGQAANYGYTF. CDR3 coding DNA: TGTGCCAGCAGCGGGGGACAGGCGGCTAACTATGGCTACACCTTC.

The rearrangement links TRBV28 to TRBJ1-5, with D tentatively TRBD1 (6 bases). Germline V gives CDR1 MDHEN, CDR2 SYDVKM. This CDR3 region has 17 residues. V was cut by 10 bases and J by 0 bases, with 22 bases left in between. CDR3 region: CATRIVRGIPSNQPQHF. The CDR3 nucleotides are TGTGCCACCCGAATCGTTAGGGGGATCCCTAGCAATCAGCCCCAGCATTTT. Filled out from reference TRBV28 and TRBJ1-5, the complete variable domain reads DVKVTQSSRYLVKRTGEKVFLECVQDMDHENMFWYRQDPGLGLRLIYFSYDVKMKEKGDIPEGYSVSREKKERFSLILESASTNQTSMYLCATRIVRGIPSNQPQHFGDGTRLSIL.

The chain employs TRBV5-1 and TRBJ1-1, with D unclear. V lost 0 bases to trimming and J lost 3 bases, with 9 bases between them. Looked up from germline, CDR1 is SGHRS and CDR2 is YFSETQ. The CDR3 runs to 14 residues. CDR3 in DNA: TGCGCCAGCAGCTTGGTCCCGCGGGACACTGAAGCTTTCTTT. Translating gives CASSLVPRDTEAFF. The variable domain in full, completed from reference TRBV5-1 and TRBJ1-1, reads KAGVTQTPRYLIKTRGQQVTLSCSPISGHRSVSWYQQTPGQGLQFLFEYFSETQRNKGNFPGRFSGRQFSNSRSEMNVSTLELGDSALYLCASSLVPRDTEAFFGQGTRLTVV.

J is TRBJ1-5 and V is TRBV18, with TRBD1 identical over 11 bases. The CDR3 runs to 18 residues. Germline values: CDR1 KGHSH, CDR2 LQKENI. J was trimmed by 2 bases and V by 3 bases; bases with no gene match: 9. The CDR3 nucleotides read TGTGCCAGCTCACCTTCCGGACAGGGGGCCGGTGGCAATCAGCCCCAGCATTTT. Its protein is CASSPSGQGAGGNQPQHF.